This TCR beta chain was retrieved from a study of T cells after yellow fever vaccination. TCRdb independently ran MiXCR on the 5' RACE reads; one entry per CDR3 protein. The sample yields about 580,000 distinct CDR3 sequences, about a sixth seen once. The CDR3 extends over 13 amino acids. CDR1 and CDR2 from the germline V gene are KGHDR and SFDVKD. Trimming removed 9 bases at V and 1 base at J, with 10 bases between. The chain carries TRBV24-1 and TRBJ2-3; D gene unclear. Here the sequenced sample was PBMCs, taken 5 days after the first yellow fever vaccination. This receptor was taken from a man in his late teens or twenties who received the YFV17D yellow fever vaccine. CDR3 coding DNA: TGTGCCACCTCTCGGTCCGGCACAGATACGCAGTATTTT. Its translation: CATSRSGTDTQYF.